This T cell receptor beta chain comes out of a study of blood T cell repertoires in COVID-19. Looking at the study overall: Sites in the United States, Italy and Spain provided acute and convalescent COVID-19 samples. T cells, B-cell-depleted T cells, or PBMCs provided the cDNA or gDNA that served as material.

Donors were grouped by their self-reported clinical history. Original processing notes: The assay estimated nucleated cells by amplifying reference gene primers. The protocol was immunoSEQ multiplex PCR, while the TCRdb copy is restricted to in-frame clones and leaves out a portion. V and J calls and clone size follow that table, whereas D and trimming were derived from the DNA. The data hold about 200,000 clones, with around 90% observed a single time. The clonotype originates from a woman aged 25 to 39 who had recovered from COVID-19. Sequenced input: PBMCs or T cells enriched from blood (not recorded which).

CDR3 bases: TGTGCCAGCAGCGTATCTCCAGGGGATGAAGCTTTCTTT. It is translated as CASSVSPGDEAFF. The chain employs TRBV9 and TRBJ1-1; perhaps TRBD1 as D (6 bases). CDR1 is SGDLS and CDR2 is YYNGEE in the germline V gene. This CDR3 is built from 13 residues. Deletions cut 1 base from V and 7 bases from J, with 11 bases between.